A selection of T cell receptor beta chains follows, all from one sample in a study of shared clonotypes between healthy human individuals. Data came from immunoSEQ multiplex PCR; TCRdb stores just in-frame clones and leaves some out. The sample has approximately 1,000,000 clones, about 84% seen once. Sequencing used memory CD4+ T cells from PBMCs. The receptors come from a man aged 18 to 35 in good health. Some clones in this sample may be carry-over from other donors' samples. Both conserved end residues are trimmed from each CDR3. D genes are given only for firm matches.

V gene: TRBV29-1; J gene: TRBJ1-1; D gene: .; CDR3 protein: ICTSGDTEAF
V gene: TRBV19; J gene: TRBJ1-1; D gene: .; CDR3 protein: AALRYPGGTEAF
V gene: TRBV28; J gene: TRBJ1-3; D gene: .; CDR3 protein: ASSYTAISGAGNTIY
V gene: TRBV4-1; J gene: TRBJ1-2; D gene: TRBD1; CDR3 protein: ASSLTGAQVIDGYA
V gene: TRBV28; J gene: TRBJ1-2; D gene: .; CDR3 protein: ASSLGPIYGYT
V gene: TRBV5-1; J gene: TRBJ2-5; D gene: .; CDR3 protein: ASSLGPPEAMRY
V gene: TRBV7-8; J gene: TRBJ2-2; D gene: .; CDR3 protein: ASSVSGLNTGELF
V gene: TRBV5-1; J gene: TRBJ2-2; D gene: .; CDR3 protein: ASSLNTGHSGELF
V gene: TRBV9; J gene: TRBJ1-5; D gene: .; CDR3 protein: ASSVGQVDQPQH
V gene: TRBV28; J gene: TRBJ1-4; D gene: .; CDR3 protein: ASSSQDGPNEKLF
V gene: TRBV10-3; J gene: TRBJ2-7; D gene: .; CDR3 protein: AIRGAHEQY
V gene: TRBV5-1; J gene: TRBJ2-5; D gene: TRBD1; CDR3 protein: ASSLGTGPQETQY
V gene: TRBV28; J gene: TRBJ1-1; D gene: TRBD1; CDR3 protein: ASSPGQARTEAF
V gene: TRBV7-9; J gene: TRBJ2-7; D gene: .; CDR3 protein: ASSSRGEQY
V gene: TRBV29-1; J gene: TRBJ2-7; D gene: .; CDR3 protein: SVAGLANYEQY
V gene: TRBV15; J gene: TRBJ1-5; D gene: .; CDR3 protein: ATSRAGYSNQPQH